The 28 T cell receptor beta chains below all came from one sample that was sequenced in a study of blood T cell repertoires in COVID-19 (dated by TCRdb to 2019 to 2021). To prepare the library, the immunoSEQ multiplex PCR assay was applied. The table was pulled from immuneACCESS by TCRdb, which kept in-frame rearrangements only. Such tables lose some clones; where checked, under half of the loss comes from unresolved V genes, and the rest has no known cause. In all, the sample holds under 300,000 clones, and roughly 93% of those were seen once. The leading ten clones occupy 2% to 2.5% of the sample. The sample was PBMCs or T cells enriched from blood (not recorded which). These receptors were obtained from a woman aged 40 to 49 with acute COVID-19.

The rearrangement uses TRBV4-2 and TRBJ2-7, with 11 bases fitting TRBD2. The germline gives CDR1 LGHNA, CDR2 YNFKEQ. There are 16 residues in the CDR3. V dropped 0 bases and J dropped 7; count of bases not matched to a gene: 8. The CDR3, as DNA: TGTGCCAGCAGCCAAGAGGAACTAGCGGGAGTTTGGGAGCAGTACTTC. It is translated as CASSQEELAGVWEQYF.

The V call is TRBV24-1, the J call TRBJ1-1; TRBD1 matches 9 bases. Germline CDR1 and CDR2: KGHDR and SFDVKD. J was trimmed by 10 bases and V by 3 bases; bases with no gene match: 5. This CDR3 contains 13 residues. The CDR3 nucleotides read TGTGCCACCAGTGATACAGGGGGCTTTGGAGCTTTCTTT. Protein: CATSDTGGFGAFF.

The CDR3: CASSLVYGIGGNEQFF. CDR3 sequence (DNA): TGTGCCAGCAGCTTAGTTTACGGGATAGGGGGCAATGAGCAGTTCTTC. The J gene is TRBJ2-1, the V gene TRBV7-9; possible D gene TRBD1, 6 bases. Germline V gene data show CDR1 as SEHNR and CDR2 as FQNEAQ (reference sequence). Trimming cost V 1 base and J 6 bases, with 16 bases left between them. This CDR3 comprises 16 residues. Full variable domain (missing parts from reference TRBV7-9 and TRBJ2-1): DTGVSQNPRHKITKRGQNVTFRCDPISEHNRLYWYRQTLGQGPEFLTYFQNEAQLEKSRLLSDRFSAERPKGSFSTLEIQRTEQGDSAMYLCASSLVYGIGGNEQFFGPGTRLTVL.

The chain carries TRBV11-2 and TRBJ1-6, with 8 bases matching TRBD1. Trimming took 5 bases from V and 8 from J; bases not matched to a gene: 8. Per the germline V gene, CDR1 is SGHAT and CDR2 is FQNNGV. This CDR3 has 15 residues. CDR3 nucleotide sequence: TGTGCCAGCAGCCCACGGCAGGGGGCATATTCACCCCTCCACTTT. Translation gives CASSPRQGAYSPLHF.

CDR3 loop: CASSPTGLGSWSQETQYF. The CDR3, as DNA: TGTGCCAGCTCACCGACAGGCTTGGGGTCTTGGTCCCAAGAGACCCAGTACTTC. The chain carries TRBV18 and TRBJ2-5, with D tentatively TRBD1 (6 bases). CDR1 and CDR2 from the germline V gene are KGHSH and LQKENI. The CDR3 covers 18 residues. V gave up 3 bases and J gave up 1 base, with 21 bases separating them.

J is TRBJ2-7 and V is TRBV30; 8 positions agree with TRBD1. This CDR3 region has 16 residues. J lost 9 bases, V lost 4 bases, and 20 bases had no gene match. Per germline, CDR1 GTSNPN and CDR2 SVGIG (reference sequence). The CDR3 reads CAWNPTKDRDQRRQYF. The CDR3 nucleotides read TGTGCCTGGAACCCAACAAAGGACAGGGACCAAAGGCGGCAGTACTTC. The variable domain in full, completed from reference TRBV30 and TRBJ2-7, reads SQTIHQWPATLVQPVGSPLSLECTVEGTSNPNLYWYRQAAGRGLQLLFYSVGIGQISSEVPQNLSASRPQDRQFILSSKKLLLSDSGFYLCAWNPTKDRDQRRQYFGPGTRLTVT.

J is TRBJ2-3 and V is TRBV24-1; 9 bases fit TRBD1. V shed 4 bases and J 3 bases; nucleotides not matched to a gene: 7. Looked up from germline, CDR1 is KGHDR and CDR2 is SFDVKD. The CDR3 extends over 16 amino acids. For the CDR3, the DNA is TGTGCCACCAGTGACCCCTCGACAGGGGGAACAGATACGCAGTATTTT. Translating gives CATSDPSTGGTDTQYF.

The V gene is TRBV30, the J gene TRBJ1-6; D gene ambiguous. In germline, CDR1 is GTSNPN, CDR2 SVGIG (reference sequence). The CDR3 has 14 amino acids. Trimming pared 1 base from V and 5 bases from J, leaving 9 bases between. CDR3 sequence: CAWSALVDNSPLHF. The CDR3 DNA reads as TGTGCCTGGAGTGCCCTGGTAGATAATTCACCCCTCCACTTT.

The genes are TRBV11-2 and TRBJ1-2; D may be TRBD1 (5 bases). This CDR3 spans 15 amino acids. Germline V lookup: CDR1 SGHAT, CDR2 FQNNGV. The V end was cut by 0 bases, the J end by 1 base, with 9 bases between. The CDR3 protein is CASSLDPGVNYGYTF. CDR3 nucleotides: TGTGCCAGCAGCTTAGACCCGGGGGTTAACTATGGCTACACCTTC.

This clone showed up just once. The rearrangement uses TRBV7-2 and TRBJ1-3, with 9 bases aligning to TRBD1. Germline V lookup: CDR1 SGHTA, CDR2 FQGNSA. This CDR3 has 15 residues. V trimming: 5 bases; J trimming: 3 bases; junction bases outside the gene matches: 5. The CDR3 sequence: CASSRTGEFGNTIYF. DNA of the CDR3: TGTGCCAGCAGCCGGACAGGGGAATTTGGAAACACCATATATTTT.

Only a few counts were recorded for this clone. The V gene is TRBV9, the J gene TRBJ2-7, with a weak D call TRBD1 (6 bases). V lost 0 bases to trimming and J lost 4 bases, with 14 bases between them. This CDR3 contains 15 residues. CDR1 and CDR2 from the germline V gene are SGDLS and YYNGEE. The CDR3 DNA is TGTGCCAGCAGCGTAGACCCGTTAGGGGGATACGAGCAGTACTTC. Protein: CASSVDPLGGYEQYF.

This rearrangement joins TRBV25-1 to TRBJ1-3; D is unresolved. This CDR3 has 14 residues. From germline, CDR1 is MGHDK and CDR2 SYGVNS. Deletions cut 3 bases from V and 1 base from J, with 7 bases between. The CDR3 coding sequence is TGTGCCAGCAGTGAGGGGAGATCTGGAAACACCATATATTTT. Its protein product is CASSEGRSGNTIYF.

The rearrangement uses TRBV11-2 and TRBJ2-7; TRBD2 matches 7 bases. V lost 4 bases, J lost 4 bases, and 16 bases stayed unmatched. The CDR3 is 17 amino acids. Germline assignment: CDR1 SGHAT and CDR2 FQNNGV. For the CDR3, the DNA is TGTGCCAGCAGCTCTTCCTTAGCGGGCCGGGGCATATACGAGCAGTACTTC. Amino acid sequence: CASSSSLAGRGIYEQYF.

For the CDR3, the DNA is TGTGCCAGCAGTCAGGACAGCAACAATGAGCAGTTCTTC. Its protein is CASSQDSNNEQFF. The gene calls are TRBV12-3 or TRBV12-4 and TRBJ2-1; possibly TRBD1 for D (6 bases). Between the trimmed V and J ends, which lost 5 bases and 5 bases, there was a span of 10 bases. The CDR3 runs to 13 residues.

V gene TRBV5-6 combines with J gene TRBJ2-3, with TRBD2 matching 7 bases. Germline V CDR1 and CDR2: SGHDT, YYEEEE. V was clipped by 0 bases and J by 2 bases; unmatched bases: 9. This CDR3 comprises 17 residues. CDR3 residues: CASSLVGRDYHTDTQYF. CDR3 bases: TGTGCCAGCAGCTTGGTTGGCCGGGACTACCACACAGATACGCAGTATTTT.

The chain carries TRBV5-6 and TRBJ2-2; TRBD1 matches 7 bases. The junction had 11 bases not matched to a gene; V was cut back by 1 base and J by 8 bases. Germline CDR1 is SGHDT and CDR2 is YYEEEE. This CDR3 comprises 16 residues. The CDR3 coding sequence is TGTGCCAGCAGCTTGTTCTCGGCAGGGGGAGCGGGGGAGCTGTTTTTT. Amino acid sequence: CASSLFSAGGAGELFF.

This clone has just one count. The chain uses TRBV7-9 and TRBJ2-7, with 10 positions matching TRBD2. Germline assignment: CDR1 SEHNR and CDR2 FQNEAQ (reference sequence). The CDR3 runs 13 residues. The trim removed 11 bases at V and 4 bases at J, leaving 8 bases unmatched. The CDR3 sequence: CASELAGFYEQYF. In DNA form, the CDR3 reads TGTGCCTCAGAACTAGCGGGATTTTACGAGCAGTACTTC. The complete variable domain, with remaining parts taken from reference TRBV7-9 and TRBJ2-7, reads DTGVSQNPRHKITKRGQNVTFRCDPISEHNRLYWYRQTLGQGPEFLTYFQNEAQLEKSRLLSDRFSAERPKGSFSTLEIQRTEQGDSAMYLCASELAGFYEQYFGPGTRLTVT.

The CDR3 nucleotides read TGTGCCAGCAGTGACTTTTCTAACTATGGCTACACCTTC. Translation: CASSDFSNYGYTF. The J gene is TRBJ1-2, the V gene TRBV28; D is undetermined. V was shortened by 5 bases and J by 0 bases, with 7 bases between the two germline ends. The CDR3 spans 13 residues. Germline-derived CDR1 and CDR2 are MDHEN and SYDVKM.

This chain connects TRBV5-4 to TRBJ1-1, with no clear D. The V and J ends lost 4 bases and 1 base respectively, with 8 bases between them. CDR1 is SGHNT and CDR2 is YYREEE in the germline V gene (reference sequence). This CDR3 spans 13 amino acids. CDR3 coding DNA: TGTGCCAGCAGCGGGCAGAAGAACACTGAAGCTTTCTTT. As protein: CASSGQKNTEAFF. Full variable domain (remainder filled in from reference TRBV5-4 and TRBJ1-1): ETGVTQSPTHLIKTRGQQVTLRCSSQSGHNTVSWYQQALGQGPQFIFQYYREEENGRGNFPPRFSGLQFPNYSSELNVNALELDDSALYLCASSGQKNTEAFFGQGTRLTVV.

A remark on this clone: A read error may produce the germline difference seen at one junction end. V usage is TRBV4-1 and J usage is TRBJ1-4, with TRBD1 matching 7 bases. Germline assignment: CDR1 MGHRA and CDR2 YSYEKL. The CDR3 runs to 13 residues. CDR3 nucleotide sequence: TGCGCCAGCAGCCAAGACCTCCACCGGGACAGAAGTTTT. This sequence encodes CASSQDLHRDRSF.

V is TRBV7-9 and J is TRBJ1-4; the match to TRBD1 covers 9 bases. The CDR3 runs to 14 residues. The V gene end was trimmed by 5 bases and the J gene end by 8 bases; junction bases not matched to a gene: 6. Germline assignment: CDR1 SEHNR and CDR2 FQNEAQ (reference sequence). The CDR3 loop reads CASSLGQGFEKLFF. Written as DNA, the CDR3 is TGTGCCAGCAGCCTGGGACAGGGATTCGAAAAACTGTTTTTT. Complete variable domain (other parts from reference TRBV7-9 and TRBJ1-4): DTGVSQNPRHKITKRGQNVTFRCDPISEHNRLYWYRQTLGQGPEFLTYFQNEAQLEKSRLLSDRFSAERPKGSFSTLEIQRTEQGDSAMYLCASSLGQGFEKLFFGSGTQLSVL.

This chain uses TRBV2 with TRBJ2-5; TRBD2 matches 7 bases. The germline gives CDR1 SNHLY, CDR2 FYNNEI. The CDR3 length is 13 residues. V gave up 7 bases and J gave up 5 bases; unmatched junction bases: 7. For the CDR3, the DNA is TGTGCCAGCAAGGGAAGCGGGAAGGAGACCCAGTACTTC. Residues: CASKGSGKETQYF.

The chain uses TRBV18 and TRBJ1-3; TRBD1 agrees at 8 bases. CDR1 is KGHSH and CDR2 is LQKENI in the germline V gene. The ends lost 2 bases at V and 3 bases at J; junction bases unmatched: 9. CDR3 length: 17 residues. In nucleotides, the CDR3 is TGTGCCAGCTCACCAAACCGAGACAGGGGAAGTGGAAACACCATATATTTT. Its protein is CASSPNRDRGSGNTIYF.

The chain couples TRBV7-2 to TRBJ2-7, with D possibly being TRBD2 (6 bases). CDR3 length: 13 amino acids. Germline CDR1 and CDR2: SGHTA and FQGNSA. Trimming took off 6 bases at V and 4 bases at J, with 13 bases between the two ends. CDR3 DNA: TGTGCCAGCAGTCGGCGGGACGCGTACGAGCAGTACTTC. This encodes CASSRRDAYEQYF.

This CDR3 is CAITPVTSTDTQYF. CDR3 nucleotide sequence: TGTGCCATCACCCCGGTAACTAGCACAGATACGCAGTATTTT. The rearrangement joins TRBV2 to TRBJ2-3; no clear D gene. CDR3 length equals 14 residues. Germline V gene data show CDR1 as SNHLY and CDR2 as FYNNEI. V was shortened by 10 bases and J by 0 bases, with 14 bases between the two germline ends.

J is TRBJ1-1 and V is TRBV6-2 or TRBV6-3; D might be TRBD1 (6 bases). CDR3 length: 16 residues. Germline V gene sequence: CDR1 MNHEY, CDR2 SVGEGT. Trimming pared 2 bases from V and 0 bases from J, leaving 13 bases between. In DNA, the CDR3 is TGTGCCAGCAGTTACCCCACGACAGGTATGAACACTGAAGCTTTCTTT. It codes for CASSYPTTGMNTEAFF.

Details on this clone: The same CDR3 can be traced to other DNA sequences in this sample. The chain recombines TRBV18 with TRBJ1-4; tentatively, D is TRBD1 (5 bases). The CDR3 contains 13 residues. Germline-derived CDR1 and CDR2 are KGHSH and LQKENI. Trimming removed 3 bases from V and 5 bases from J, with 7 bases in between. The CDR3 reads CASSPGQNEKLFF. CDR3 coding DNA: TGTGCCAGCTCACCGGGGCAGAATGAAAAACTGTTTTTT.

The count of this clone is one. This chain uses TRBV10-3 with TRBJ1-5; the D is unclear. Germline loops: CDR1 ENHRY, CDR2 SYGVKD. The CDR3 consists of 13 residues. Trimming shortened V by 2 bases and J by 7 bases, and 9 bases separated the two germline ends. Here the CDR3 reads CAISEVQAQPQHF. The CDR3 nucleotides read TGTGCCATCAGTGAGGTTCAGGCACAGCCCCAGCATTTT.